This T cell receptor beta chain was captured in a study of T cells in localized non-small cell lung cancer. Sequencing used immunoSEQ multiplex PCR; TCRdb keeps in-frame clones, though not all of them. The data show under 65,000 clones, with about 87% seen just once and roughly 21% held by the top ten. Per germline, CDR1 SGDLS and CDR2 YYNGEE. V dropped 3 bases and J dropped 0 bases, with 13 bases sitting between them. CDR3 length: 16 amino acids. Remarks on this clone: Its antigen is undetermined.

Study-wide points: Among the top 100 tumor clones, a median roughly 57 appeared in adjacent lung. Because sequencing included only one region (of the tumor), heterogeneity remains possible. Longer overall survival accompanied higher blood T cell density. Highest T cell clonality was seen in uninvolved adjacent lung, surpassing that measured in tumor.

This clonotype was sampled from a man between 40 and 75 years old with stage I squamous cell lung carcinoma. The starting material was peripheral blood, obtained before any cancer treatment. V gene TRBV9 combines with J gene TRBJ1-3; D not resolved. The CDR3 region is CASSAGGGTSGNTIYF. The CDR3 coding sequence is TGTGCCAGCAGCGCAGGAGGAGGAACCTCTGGAAACACCATATATTTT.